A selection of T cell receptor beta chains follows, all from one sample in a study of cytomegalovirus exposure and HLA in healthy donors. The data were produced by immunoSEQ multiplex PCR, yet TCRdb's version contains in-frame clones alone and is incomplete. In the table there are roughly 200,000 clones, 70% to 80% of which are singletons. Specimen: PBMCs. These receptors all come from a male donor in good health and CMV-seronegative. CDR3s leave out the opening cysteine and the closing phenylalanine or tryptophan. D genes are given only for firm matches.

J | V | D | CDR3
NA | TRBV6-5 | TRBD1 | ASSFGTGGYEQY
TRBJ1-2 | TRBV4-3 | NA | ASSQDSLNYGYT
TRBJ1-5 | TRBV7-9 | NA | ASSFPSQPQH
TRBJ2-1 | TRBV11-2 | NA | ASSFREQF
TRBJ2-7 | TRBV7-3 | TRBD2 | ASSSFAGGTAEQY
TRBJ1-3 | TRBV6-5 | TRBD1 | ASSGTGVGNTIY
TRBJ1-2 | TRBV7-9 | NA | ASSLGNRRLYGYGYT
TRBJ2-7 | TRBV6-5 | TRBD1 | ASSYKGGPPYEQY
TRBJ2-7 | TRBV6-5 | NA | ASSYIGNSYEQY
TRBJ2-3 | TRBV27 | NA | ASSSLQGRRGTDTQY
TRBJ2-7 | TRBV6-1 | NA | ATRHGGTSSYEQY
TRBJ2-2 | TRBV25-1 | TRBD1 | ASTQGAHALNTGELF
TRBJ1-5 | TRBV30 | NA | ASHPGYSNQPQH
TRBJ1-1 | TRBV28 | NA | ASSLYRFPGAF
TRBJ1-5 | TRBV15 | TRBD1 | ATSFPGGRNQPQH
TRBJ1-1 | TRBV19 | NA | ASSMGQLTEAF
TRBJ1-5 | TRBV12-5 | NA | ASGLPSGGWVNQPQH
TRBJ2-1 | TRBV10-3 | NA | AIVRGGPYNEQF
TRBJ1-5 | TRBV6-1 | NA | AIRLAEGRAQH
TRBJ2-1 | TRBV19 | TRBD2 | ASSKAGGPYNEQF
TRBJ1-2 | TRBV28 | NA | ASSLAGLGYT
TRBJ2-7 | TRBV6-5 | NA | ASSPTGFSYEQY
TRBJ2-1 | TRBV9 | TRBD2 | ASSVGGSSHNEQF
TRBJ2-6 | TRBV9 | NA | ASSVVPGSGANVLT
TRBJ2-3 | TRBV6-5 | TRBD1 | ASSFRDRGGTDTQY
TRBJ1-5 | TRBV15 | NA | ATSRVRGNQPQH